The rows below give T cell receptor beta chains drawn from one sample of a study of T cells in localized non-small cell lung cancer. Assay: immunoSEQ multiplex PCR; the TCRdb copy retains only in-frame clones and omits some. The sample lists 130,000 or so clones; roughly nine tenths were seen once. The specimen comprised peripheral blood, sampled before any cancer treatment. The receptors shown here come from a female donor older than 55 with stage I lung adenocarcinoma. CDR3s include the opening cysteine and the closing phenylalanine or tryptophan.

v_call	cdr3_aa
TRBV27	CASSHTPDSSYEQYF
TRBV19	CASRLGQGRNEAFF
TRBV7-9	CASSRPTGSSPEQYF
TRBV7-9	CASSPQETQYF
TRBV27	CASSRDWRGAEQYF
TRBV28	CASGLAEYNEQFF
TRBV28	CASRSPRGGHRNTIYF
TRBV6-5	CASSSIGGITLYGYTF
TRBV5-1	CASSSSGPGQPQHF
TRBV6-4	CASSDSADSTDTQYF
TRBV7-3	CASSLTSDQETQYF
TRBV5-8	CASSRGTSGRKGETQYF
TRBV28	CASSLRGGQGTQYF
TRBV7-9	CASSLANQYEQYF
TRBV28	CASSPARGGERTGANVLTF
TRBV15	CATSRAGDAYEQYF
TRBV13	CASSSTGNSPLHF
TRBV27	CASRTLDRTTDTQYF
TRBV6-5	CASRHSSPPYEQYF
TRBV30	CAWGVAGYDEQFF
TRBV19	CASSIDSGSTDTQYF
TRBV27	CASRGPTVWNEQFF
TRBV2	CASRGGEYGYTF
TRBV28	CASIPQQGGSYEQYF
TRBV28	CASKAGAEQFF
TRBV5-1	CASSFDAPGDTQYF
TRBV28	CASRRNFEQYF
TRBV30	CAWSATKINNEQFF
TRBV29-1	CSSAKFNEQFF
TRBV2	CASSASRAYEQYF
TRBV28	CASSLLGVGADTQYF
TRBV5-1	CASSLAYGPAGGRTDTQYF
TRBV12-5	CASGLSGGPGELFF
TRBV5-6	CASSFYGYGEAFF
TRBV27	CASSLGTSSVEQFF
TRBV29-1	CSGGLNEKLFF
TRBV6-1	CASKLVEKFF
TRBV7-9	CASSSRQTQTHEQYF
TRBV2	CASSLSGQGNQPQHF
TRBV5-1	CASRVFAEMNTEAFF
TRBV5-1	CASSSGLAGANEQFF
TRBV4-2	CASSQDGGLYGYTF
TRBV9	CASSRDYLNEKLFF
TRBV28	CASRPSGENTGELFF
TRBV2	CASTGQFNEQYF
TRBV4-1	CASSQEGQRYGYTF
TRBV6-4	CASSAVAGGYSGELFF
TRBV6-6	CASSYGQGLTEQYF
TRBV7-9	CASSLRSTWEQYF
TRBV27	CASSLSQAQVYGYTF
TRBV7-9	CASSLEGQGGQPQHF
TRBV7-9	CASSSSLLAGANEQYF